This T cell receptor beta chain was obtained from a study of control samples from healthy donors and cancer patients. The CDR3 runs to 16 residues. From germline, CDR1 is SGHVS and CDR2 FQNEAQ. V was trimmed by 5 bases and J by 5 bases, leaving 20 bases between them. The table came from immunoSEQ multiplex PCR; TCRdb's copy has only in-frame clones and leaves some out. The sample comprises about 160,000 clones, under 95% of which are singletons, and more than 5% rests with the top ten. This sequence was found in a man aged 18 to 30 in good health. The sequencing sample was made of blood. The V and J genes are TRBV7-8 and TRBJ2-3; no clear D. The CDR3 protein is CASSPSTPGPGDTQYF. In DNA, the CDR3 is TGTGCCAGCAGCCCTTCGACGCCCGGACCGGGAGATACGCAGTATTTT.